One sample yielded the 8 T cell receptor beta chains listed below, sequenced in a study of T cell repertoires in cytomegalovirus infection. MiXCR, run by TCRdb on the reads, gives a single entry per CDR3 protein. Of roughly 720,000 distinct CDR3 sequences in the sample, under 40% were seen once. Source material: PBMCs. All receptors derive from a human donor in good health (CMV status not recorded). Some clones in this sample may be carry-over from other donors' samples.

The chain links TRBV20-1 to TRBJ2-3; 8 nucleotides line up with TRBD1. The trim removed 6 bases at V and 5 bases at J, leaving 7 bases unmatched. CDR1 and CDR2 from the germline V gene are DFQATT and SNEGSKA (reference sequence). CDR3 size: 13 residues. The CDR3 sequence is CSALTGAGDTQYF. In DNA form, the CDR3 reads TGCAGTGCGCTGACAGGGGCCGGAGATACGCAGTATTTT.

The chain couples TRBV5-1 to TRBJ2-1; no reliable D call. Germline V gene data show CDR1 as SGHRS and CDR2 as YFSETQ. The CDR3 loop spans 15 amino acids. Trimming cost V 1 base and J 4 bases, with 12 bases left between them. CDR3 bases: TGCGCCAGCAGCTTGAGACCGACCCTTTACAATGAGCAGTTCTTC. As protein: CASSLRPTLYNEQFF.

This clonotype occurred a few times. The gene calls are TRBV6-1 and TRBJ2-7, with TRBD2 matching over 13 bases. The trim removed 6 bases at V and 2 bases at J, leaving 13 bases unmatched. The germline CDR1 and CDR2 sequences are MNHNS and SASEGT. The CDR3 is 18 amino acids. The CDR3 sequence: CASRAAGLAGIFTYEQYF. CDR3 bases: TGTGCCAGCAGAGCCGCGGGACTAGCGGGAATTTTTACCTACGAGCAGTACTTC.

The table lists this clonotype with many counts. This rearrangement joins TRBV7-2 to TRBJ2-7, with D perhaps TRBD2 (6 bases). The CDR3 is 15 residues long. The germline V gene has CDR1 SGHTA and CDR2 FQGNSA. The V gene lost 6 bases and the J gene lost 0 bases, with 15 bases spanning the gap. CDR3 DNA: TGTGCCAGCAGTCTCCGGGACTCCGCCTCCTACGAGCAGTACTTC. This encodes CASSLRDSASYEQYF. The variable domain in full, completed from reference TRBV7-2 and TRBJ2-7, reads GAGVSQSPSNKVTEKGKDVELRCDPISGHTALYWYRQSLGQGLEFLIYFQGNSAPDKSGLPSDRFSAERTGGSVSTLTIQRTQQEDSAVYLCASSLRDSASYEQYFGPGTRLTVT.

This clonotype was counted many times. The rearrangement uses TRBV7-8 and TRBJ1-1; 8 nucleotides align to TRBD1. V lost 2 bases to trimming and J lost 5 bases; unmatched junction nucleotides: 7. This CDR3 contains 15 residues. CDR1 SGHVS and CDR2 FQNEAQ come from the germline V gene. The CDR3 spells CASSLQGAAGTEAFF. Written as DNA, the CDR3 is TGTGCCAGCAGCTTACAGGGGGCGGCGGGGACTGAAGCTTTCTTT. Supplemented by reference TRBV7-8 and TRBJ1-1, the full variable domain reads GAGVSQSPRYKVAKRGQDVALRCDPISGHVSLFWYQQALGQGPEFLTYFQNEAQLDKSGLPSDRFFAERPEGSVSTLKIQRTQQEDSAVYLCASSLQGAAGTEAFFGQGTRLTVV.

The genes are TRBV7-6 and TRBJ2-1; 16 bases fit TRBD2. Germline CDR1 SGHVS, CDR2 FNYEAQ. Unmatched junction bases numbered 12, after V lost 3 bases and J lost 4 bases. This CDR3 contains 20 residues. This CDR3 reads CASSFPGLAGGPSTYNEQFF. The DNA of the CDR3 is TGTGCCAGCAGCTTCCCGGGACTAGCGGGAGGGCCCAGTACTTACAATGAGCAGTTCTTC.

The chain employs TRBV19 and TRBJ2-3, with 11 nucleotides matching TRBD2. In germline, CDR1 is LNHDA, CDR2 SQIVND (reference sequence). Trimming cost V 0 bases and J 6 bases; bases outside gene matches: 5. The CDR3 consists of 16 residues. CDR3 in amino acids: CASSIEASGGTDTQYF. The CDR3 DNA sequence: TGTGCCAGTAGTATAGAGGCTAGCGGGGGGACGGATACGCAGTATTTT.

This clonotype appeared many times. This sequence joins TRBV11-2 and TRBJ2-3; TRBD1 is a possible D gene (6 bases). The V and J ends lost 3 bases and 0 bases respectively, with 16 bases between them. This CDR3 is 17 amino acids long. CDR1 is SGHAT and CDR2 is FQNNGV in the germline V gene. The CDR3 sequence: CASSLGPQGSSTDTQYF. In DNA form, the CDR3 reads TGTGCCAGCAGCTTGGGTCCACAGGGATCTAGCACAGATACGCAGTATTTT.